Included here is one T cell receptor (beta chain) sequence, with context. Its antigen remains undetermined. This may arise from a read error, as a much more abundant clone is one base away. Sample treatment or condition, as interpreted from the label and publication: in vitro stimulation with specific CMV peptide epitopes to enrich CMV-specific T cells. The data were produced on an Illumina HiSeq 1500. The public reads were quality trimmed at Q25 with fastp and then assembled into clones with MiXCR by TCRdb, keeping productive beta chains. For every CDR3 protein sequence, its rows merge into one entry that carries the most common genes and DNA. The sample has 360,000 or so distinct CDR3 sequences on record, 34% of them singletons. The ten largest clonotypes hold approximately 15% of the sample. The CDR3, from cysteine to phenylalanine, totals 13 residues. CDR3 DNA is the only sequence kept; it has 39 bases, read in frame from the first base. The germline V gene (reference sequence) supplies CDR1 SEHNR and CDR2 FQNEAQ. V drops 4 bases and J drops 3 bases, leaving 9 bases in between.

The source of the sample is a study of T cell repertoires in cytomegalovirus infection (dated by TCRdb to between 2018 and 2020). About the full investigation: Alongside well-studied HLA-B-restricted epitopes, the peptide stimulations were aimed at recently identified HLA-C-restricted CMV epitopes, whose presentation resists viral immunomodulation. Donor HLA type was relevant to the analysis, because carriage of CMV infection together with the matching HLA type was indicated by public TCR beta signatures. On the study overall, not on this receptor specifically: In both this cohort and an independent cohort of some 350 donors, the cumulative frequency of public TCR beta family members distinguished carriers of CMV infection plus the relevant HLA type. The ex vivo response was dominated by HLA-C-restricted CMV-specific TCR beta clonotypes, which also provided the single most frequent clonotype in two of eight donors.

The sequencing here drew on cultured PBMCs, taken from culture after CMV antigen stimulation. Recombination joined TRBV7-9 with TRBJ1-1, with the D segment identity uncertain. The origin of this receptor is a human donor in good health (CMV status not recorded). Some clones in this sample may be carry-over from other donors' samples. The base sequence is TGTGCCAGCAGCTGGGCAGAATACACTGAAGCTTTCTTT. Its product reads: CASSWAEYTEAFF.